These 5 T cell receptor beta chains came from one sample sequenced in a study of beta chain features in type 1 diabetes. Study observations and caveats: Across all four CD4+ subsets, people with type 1 diabetes showed modestly shorter TCRB CDR3s.

Their antigens remain unidentified. Isolated RNA was reverse transcribed in full, so expressed TCRB transcripts were sequenced. Assay: immunoSEQ multiplex PCR; the TCRdb copy retains only in-frame clones and omits some. The table has around 100,000 clones, roughly 28% seen once. Sequencing used central memory CD4+ T cells from blood. The receptor source for this set is a woman between 18 and 29 years old with type 1 diabetes.

This clone was seen only a few times. The CDR3 loop is CASSLGTGKSRELFF. The CDR3 DNA reads as TGCGCCAGCAGCTTGGGGACAGGGAAGTCCCGGGAGCTGTTTTTT. This chain links TRBV5-1 with TRBJ2-2; 8 nucleotides line up with TRBD1. Germline V lookup: CDR1 SGHRS, CDR2 YFSETQ. V shed 0 bases and J 9 bases; nucleotides not matched to a gene: 7. The CDR3 spans 15 residues.

This clone came up a few times. The gene calls are TRBV7-2 and TRBJ2-5; TRBD2 is a possible D gene (6 bases). Germline CDR1 reads SGHTA; CDR2 reads FQGNSA. V gave up 3 bases and J gave up 0 bases, with 11 bases separating them. This CDR3 has 15 residues. This CDR3 is CASSFLLANQETQYF. Here the CDR3 DNA reads TGTGCCAGCAGCTTTCTTCTAGCGAACCAAGAGACCCAGTACTTC.

This clone was seen only a few times. The gene calls are TRBV18 and TRBJ2-7; TRBD1 agrees at 9 bases. Germline V gene sequence: CDR1 KGHSH, CDR2 LQKENI. Trimming removed 3 bases from V and 7 bases from J; junction bases left unmatched: 7. The CDR3 has 14 residues. The DNA of the CDR3 is TGTGCCAGCTCACCCGCCCCGGGACAGGGAGAGCAGTACTTC. Amino acid sequence: CASSPAPGQGEQYF.

The rearrangement joins TRBV14 to TRBJ2-3; 11 bases line up with TRBD2. The CDR3 covers 16 residues. Trimming cost V 1 base and J 2 bases; bases outside gene matches: 2. Germline V gene sequence: CDR1 SGHDN, CDR2 FVKESK. The CDR3 coding sequence is TGTGCCAGCAGCCAAGTGGGACTAGCGGACACAGATACGCAGTATTTT. Translating it yields CASSQVGLADTDTQYF.

The chain joins TRBV10-3 to TRBJ2-2; 9 nucleotides agree with TRBD2. With 4 bases clipped from V and 3 bases from J, the junction kept 12 bases outside the gene matches. The CDR3 sequence is 18 residues long. The germline V gene has CDR1 ENHRY and CDR2 SYGVKD. DNA for the CDR3: TGTGCCATCAGTGGACCTTCGGTGGCGGGAGGGTACACCGGGGAGCTGTTTTTT. This sequence encodes CAISGPSVAGGYTGELFF.